This T cell receptor beta chain stems from a study of technical replicates of blood from several donors. Sequenced by immunoSEQ multiplex PCR; TCRdb stores in-frame clones only, minus some. The sample lists 78,000 or so clones; 91% were seen once. Germline V lookup: CDR1 SGHTA, CDR2 FQGTGA. The CDR3 loop spans 13 amino acids. V shed 4 bases and J 8 bases; nucleotides not matched to a gene: 7. The J gene is TRBJ1-1, the V gene TRBV7-3, with 7 bases aligning to TRBD1. Sequences were obtained from T cells isolated from PBMCs. The receptor's source is a human donor in good health. Some clones in this sample may be carry-over from other donors' samples. The chain's CDR3 is CASSSNNRGEAFF. CDR3 DNA sequence: TGTGCCAGCAGCTCTAATAACAGGGGCGAAGCTTTCTTT. Filled out from reference TRBV7-3 and TRBJ1-1, the complete variable domain reads GAGVSQTPSNKVTEKGKYVELRCDPISGHTALYWYRQSLGQGPEFLIYFQGTGAADDSGLPNDRFFAVRPEGSVSTLKIQRTERGDSAVYLCASSSNNRGEAFFGQGTRLTVV.